This T cell receptor (beta chain) was sequenced during a study of T cell changes during pregnancy in multiple sclerosis. Produced via immunoSEQ multiplex PCR; TCRdb's table is partial and in-frame only. The repertoire includes 90,000 or so clones, approximately 90% of them detected once, and about 1.8% sits in the top ten. Germline V gene data show CDR1 as SEHNR and CDR2 as FQNEAQ (reference sequence). V lost 3 bases and J lost 5; bases outside the gene matches: 5. The CDR3 is 15 residues long. The gene calls are TRBV7-9 and TRBJ2-1; 9 nucleotides line up with TRBD1. This receptor was obtained from a female donor in good health, enrolled as a control in a pregnancy study. The sequencing here drew on peripheral blood, taken in the first trimester of pregnancy. The CDR3 DNA is TGTGCCAGCAGCTTCTGGACAGGGGTCAACAATGAGCAGTTCTTC. This codes for CASSFWTGVNNEQFF. The variable domain in full, with the rest retrieved from reference TRBV7-9 and TRBJ2-1, is DTGVSQNPRHKITKRGQNVTFRCDPISEHNRLYWYRQTLGQGPEFLTYFQNEAQLEKSRLLSDRFSAERPKGSFSTLEIQRTEQGDSAMYLCASSFWTGVNNEQFFGPGTRLTVL.